This entry describes one T cell receptor (beta chain). This record belongs to a study of blood T cell repertoires in COVID-19. Background on the study: Samples taken during acute and convalescent COVID-19 were collected in the United States, Italy and Spain. T cells, B-cell-depleted T cells, or PBMCs provided the cDNA or gDNA that served as material.

V was pared by 6 bases and J by 5 bases, with 11 bases of the junction left unmatched. The CDR3 totals 15 residues. From germline, CDR1 is SNHLY and CDR2 FYNNEI. As processed by the authors: Researchers report that nucleated cell counts were estimated from reference gene primer amplification. Sequencing used immunoSEQ multiplex PCR; TCRdb keeps in-frame clones, though not all of them. V and J calls and clone size are given by that table; D and trimming were obtained from the DNA. The sample lists some 39,000 clones, 65% to 80% occurring once. This chain connects TRBV2 to TRBJ2-5; 8 bases line up with TRBD2. What was sequenced was peripheral blood. The TCR sequence derives from a man at least 80 years old with acute or convalescent COVID-19. CDR3 DNA sequence: TGTGCCAGCAGGGGTAGTTTAGCGGGGCCGGAGACCCAGTACTTC. Its protein product is CASRGSLAGPETQYF.